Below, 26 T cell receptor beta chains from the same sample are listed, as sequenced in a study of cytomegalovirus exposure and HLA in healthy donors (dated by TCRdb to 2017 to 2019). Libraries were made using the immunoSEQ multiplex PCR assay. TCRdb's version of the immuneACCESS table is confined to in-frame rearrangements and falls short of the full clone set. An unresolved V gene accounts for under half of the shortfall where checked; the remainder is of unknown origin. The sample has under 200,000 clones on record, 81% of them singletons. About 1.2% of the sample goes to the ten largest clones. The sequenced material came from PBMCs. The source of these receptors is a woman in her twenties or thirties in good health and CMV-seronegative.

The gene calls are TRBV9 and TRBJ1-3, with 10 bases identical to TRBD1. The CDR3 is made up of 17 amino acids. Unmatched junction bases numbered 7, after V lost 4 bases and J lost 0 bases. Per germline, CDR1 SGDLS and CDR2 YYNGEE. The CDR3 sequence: CASSTWTGGISGNTIYF. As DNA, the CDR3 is TGTGCCAGCAGCACCTGGACAGGGGGAATCTCTGGAAACACCATATATTTT. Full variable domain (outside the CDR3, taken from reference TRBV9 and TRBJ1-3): DSGVTQTPKHLITATGQRVTLRCSPRSGDLSVYWYQQSLDQGLQFLIQYYNGEERAKGNILERFSAQQFPDLHSELNLSSLELGDSALYFCASSTWTGGISGNTIYFGEGSWLTVV.

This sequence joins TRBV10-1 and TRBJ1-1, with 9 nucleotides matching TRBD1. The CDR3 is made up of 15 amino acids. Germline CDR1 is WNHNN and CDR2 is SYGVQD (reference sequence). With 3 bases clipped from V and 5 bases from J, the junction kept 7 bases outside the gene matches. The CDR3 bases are TGCGCCAGCAGTGATACAGGGGGCTTCGGGACTGAAGCTTTCTTT. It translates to CASSDTGGFGTEAFF.

CDR3 nucleotides: TGTGCCAGTAGCTTAGCGGGGAGATACACCGGGGAGCTGTTTTTT. Protein product: CASSLAGRYTGELFF. The rearrangement uses TRBV19 and TRBJ2-2; 8 bases are a match to TRBD2. CDR3 length: 15 residues. J gave up 3 bases and V 6 bases, and 6 bases lay outside the gene matches. Germline V CDR1 and CDR2: LNHDA, SQIVND (reference sequence).

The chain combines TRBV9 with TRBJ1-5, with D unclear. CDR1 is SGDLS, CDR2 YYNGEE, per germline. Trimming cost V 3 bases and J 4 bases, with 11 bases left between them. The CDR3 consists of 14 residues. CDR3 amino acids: CASSGEVGNQPQHF. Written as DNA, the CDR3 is TGTGCCAGCAGCGGAGAGGTTGGGAATCAGCCCCAGCATTTT.

The CDR3 sequence: CASSEYRQGARVETQYF. The CDR3 bases are TGTGCCAGCAGTGAATATCGACAGGGGGCGAGGGTAGAGACCCAGTACTTC. The V gene is TRBV25-1, the J gene TRBJ2-5, with 10 bases matching TRBD1. CDR1 and CDR2 from the germline V gene are MGHDK and SYGVNS. The CDR3 is 17 residues long. V was clipped by 0 bases and J by 4 bases; unmatched bases: 8.

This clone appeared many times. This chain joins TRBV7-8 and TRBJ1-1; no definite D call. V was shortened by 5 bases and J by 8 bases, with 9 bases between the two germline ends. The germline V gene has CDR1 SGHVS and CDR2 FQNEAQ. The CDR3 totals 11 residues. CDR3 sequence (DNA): TGTGCCAGCAGCCCCTATACCGAAGCTTTCTTT. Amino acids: CASSPYTEAFF. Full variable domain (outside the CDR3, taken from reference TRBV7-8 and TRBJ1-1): GAGVSQSPRYKVAKRGQDVALRCDPISGHVSLFWYQQALGQGPEFLTYFQNEAQLDKSGLPSDRFFAERPEGSVSTLKIQRTQQEDSAVYLCASSPYTEAFFGQGTRLTVV.

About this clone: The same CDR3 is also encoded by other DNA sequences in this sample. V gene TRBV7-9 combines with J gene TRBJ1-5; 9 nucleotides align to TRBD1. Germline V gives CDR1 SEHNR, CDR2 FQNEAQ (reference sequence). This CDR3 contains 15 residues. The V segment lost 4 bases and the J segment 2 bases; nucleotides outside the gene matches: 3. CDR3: CASSSTGGGNQPQHF. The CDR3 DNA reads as TGTGCCAGCAGCTCGACAGGGGGAGGCAATCAGCCCCAGCATTTT.

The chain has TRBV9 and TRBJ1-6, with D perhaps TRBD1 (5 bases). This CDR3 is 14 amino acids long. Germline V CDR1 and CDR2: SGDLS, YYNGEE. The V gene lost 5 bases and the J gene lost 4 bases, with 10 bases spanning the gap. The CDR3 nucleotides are TGTGCCAGCAGGAGCGGGGGTTATAATTCACCCCTCCACTTT. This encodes CASRSGGYNSPLHF.

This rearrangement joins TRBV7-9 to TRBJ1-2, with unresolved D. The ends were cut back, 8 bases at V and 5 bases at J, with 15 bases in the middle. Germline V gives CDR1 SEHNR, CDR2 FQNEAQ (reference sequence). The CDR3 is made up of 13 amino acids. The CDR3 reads CASLSTGAYGYTF. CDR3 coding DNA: TGTGCCAGCTTATCTACGGGAGCGTATGGCTACACCTTC.

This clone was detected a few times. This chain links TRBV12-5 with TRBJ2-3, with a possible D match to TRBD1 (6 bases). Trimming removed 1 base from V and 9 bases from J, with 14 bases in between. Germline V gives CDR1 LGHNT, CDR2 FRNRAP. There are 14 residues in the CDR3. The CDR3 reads CASGLGLQGETQYF. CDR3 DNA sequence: TGTGCTAGTGGTTTGGGCCTACAGGGAGAAACGCAGTATTTT.

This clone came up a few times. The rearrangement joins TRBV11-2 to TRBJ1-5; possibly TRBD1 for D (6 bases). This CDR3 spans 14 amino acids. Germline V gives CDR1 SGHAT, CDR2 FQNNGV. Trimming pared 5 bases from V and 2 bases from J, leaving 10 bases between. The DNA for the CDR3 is TGTGCCAGCAGCCGTGAGGGGGGCAATCAGCCCCAGCATTTT. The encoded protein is CASSREGGNQPQHF.

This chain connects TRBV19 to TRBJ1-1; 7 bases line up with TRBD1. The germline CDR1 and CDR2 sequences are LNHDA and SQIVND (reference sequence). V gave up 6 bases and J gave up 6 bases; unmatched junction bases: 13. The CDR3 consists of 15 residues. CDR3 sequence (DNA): TGTGCCAGTAGCCGTGACAGGGTAGGTACCGCTGAAGCTTTCTTT. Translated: CASSRDRVGTAEAFF.

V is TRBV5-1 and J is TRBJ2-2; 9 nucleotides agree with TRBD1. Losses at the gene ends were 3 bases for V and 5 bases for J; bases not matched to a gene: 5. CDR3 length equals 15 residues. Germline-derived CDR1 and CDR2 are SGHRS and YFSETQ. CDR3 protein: CASSWGTGSTGELFF. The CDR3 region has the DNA TGCGCCAGCAGCTGGGGGACAGGGAGTACCGGGGAGCTGTTTTTT.

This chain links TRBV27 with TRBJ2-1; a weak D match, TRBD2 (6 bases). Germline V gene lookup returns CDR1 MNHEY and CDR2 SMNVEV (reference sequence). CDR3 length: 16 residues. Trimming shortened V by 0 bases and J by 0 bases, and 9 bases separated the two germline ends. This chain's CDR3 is CASSLSSGDSYNEQFF. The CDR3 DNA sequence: TGTGCCAGCAGTTTATCCTCGGGAGACTCCTACAATGAGCAGTTCTTC.

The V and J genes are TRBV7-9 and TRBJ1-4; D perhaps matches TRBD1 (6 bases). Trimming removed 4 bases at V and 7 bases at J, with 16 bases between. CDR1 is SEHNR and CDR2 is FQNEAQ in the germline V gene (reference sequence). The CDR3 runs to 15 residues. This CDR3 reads CASSSGGARSEKLFF. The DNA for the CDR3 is TGTGCCAGCAGCTCCGGGGGGGCTAGGAGTGAAAAACTGTTTTTT.

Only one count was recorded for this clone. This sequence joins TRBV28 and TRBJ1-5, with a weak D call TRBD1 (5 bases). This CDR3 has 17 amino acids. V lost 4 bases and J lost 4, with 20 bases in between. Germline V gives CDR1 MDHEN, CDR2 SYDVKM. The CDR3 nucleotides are TGTGCCAGCAGTTCAAACTGGGGCAGGGTGGTTAATCAGCCCCAGCATTTT. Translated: CASSSNWGRVVNQPQHF.

The CDR3, as DNA: TGCAGTGCTAGTAGCCAGGATACGCAGTATTTT. Translated, it gives CSASSQDTQYF. This chain joins TRBV20-1 and TRBJ2-3; D is unresolved. Germline V gives CDR1 DFQATT, CDR2 SNEGSKA (reference sequence). There are 11 residues in the CDR3. Between the trimmed V and J ends, which lost 3 bases and 6 bases, there was a span of 7 bases.

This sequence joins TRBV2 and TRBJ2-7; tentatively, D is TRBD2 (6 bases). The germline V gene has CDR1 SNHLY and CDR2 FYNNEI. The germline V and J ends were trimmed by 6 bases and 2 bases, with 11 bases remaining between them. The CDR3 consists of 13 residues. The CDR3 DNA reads TGTGCCAGCAGCTGGACTACCCCCTACGAGCAGTACTTC. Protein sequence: CASSWTTPYEQYF.

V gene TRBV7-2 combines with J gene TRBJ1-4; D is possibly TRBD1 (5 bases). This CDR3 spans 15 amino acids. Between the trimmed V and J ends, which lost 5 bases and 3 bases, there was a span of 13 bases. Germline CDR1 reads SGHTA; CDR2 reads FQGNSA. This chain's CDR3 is CASSDIGTANEKLFF. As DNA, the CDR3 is TGTGCCAGCAGCGACATCGGGACTGCTAATGAAAAACTGTTTTTT. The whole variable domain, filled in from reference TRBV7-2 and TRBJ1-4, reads GAGVSQSPSNKVTEKGKDVELRCDPISGHTALYWYRQSLGQGLEFLIYFQGNSAPDKSGLPSDRFSAERTGGSVSTLTIQRTQQEDSAVYLCASSDIGTANEKLFFGSGTQLSVL.

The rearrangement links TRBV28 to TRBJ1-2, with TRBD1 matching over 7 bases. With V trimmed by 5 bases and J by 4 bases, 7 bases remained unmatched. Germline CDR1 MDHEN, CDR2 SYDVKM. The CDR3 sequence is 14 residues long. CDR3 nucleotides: TGTGCCAGCAGTCTGGTGGGGACAGCCTATGGCTACACCTTC. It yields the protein CASSLVGTAYGYTF.

As DNA, the CDR3 is TGTGCCAGCAGTGAGACTAGCGGGGGCAATGAGCAGTTCTTC. Amino acid sequence: CASSETSGGNEQFF. The chain links TRBV6-4 to TRBJ2-1, with 12 bases that match TRBD2. J gave up 6 bases and V 3 bases, and 0 bases lay outside the gene matches. Germline assignment: CDR1 MRHNA and CDR2 SNTAGT. The CDR3 runs to 14 residues.

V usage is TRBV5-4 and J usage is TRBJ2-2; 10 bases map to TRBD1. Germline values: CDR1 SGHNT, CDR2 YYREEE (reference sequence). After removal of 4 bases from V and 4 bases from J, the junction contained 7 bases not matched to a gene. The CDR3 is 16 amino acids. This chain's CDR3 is CASSLGQGRSTGELFF. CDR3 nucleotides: TGTGCCAGCAGCCTGGGACAGGGGAGGAGCACCGGGGAGCTGTTTTTT.

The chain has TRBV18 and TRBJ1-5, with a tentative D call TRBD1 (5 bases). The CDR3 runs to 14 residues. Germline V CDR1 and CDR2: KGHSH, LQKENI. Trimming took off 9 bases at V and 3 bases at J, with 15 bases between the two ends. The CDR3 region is CASRPGRDNQPQHF. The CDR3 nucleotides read TGTGCCAGTCGCCCGGGCAGGGACAATCAGCCCCAGCATTTT.

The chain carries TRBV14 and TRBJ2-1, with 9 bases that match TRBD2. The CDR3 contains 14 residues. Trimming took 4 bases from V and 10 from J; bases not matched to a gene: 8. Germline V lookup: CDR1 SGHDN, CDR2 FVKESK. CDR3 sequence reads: CASSPSGGPGEQFF. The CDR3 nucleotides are TGTGCCAGCAGCCCCAGCGGGGGGCCTGGGGAGCAGTTCTTC.

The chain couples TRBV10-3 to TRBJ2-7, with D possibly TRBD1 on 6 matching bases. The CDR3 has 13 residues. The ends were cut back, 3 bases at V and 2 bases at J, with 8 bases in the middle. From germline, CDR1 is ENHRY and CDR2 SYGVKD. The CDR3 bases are TGTGCCATCAGTGACGGGACAACCTACGAGCAGTACTTC. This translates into CAISDGTTYEQYF.

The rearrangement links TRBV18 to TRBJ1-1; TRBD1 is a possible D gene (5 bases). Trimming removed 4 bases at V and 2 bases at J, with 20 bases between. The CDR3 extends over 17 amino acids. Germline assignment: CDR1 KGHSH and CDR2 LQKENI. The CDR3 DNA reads TGTGCCAGCTCACAAAACCGTCCCGGGGGGACTAACACTGAAGCTTTCTTT. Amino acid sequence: CASSQNRPGGTNTEAFF.